This TCR beta chain originates from a study of early T cells in non-severe SARS-CoV-2 infection (dated by TCRdb to about 2021). About the full investigation: TCR sequencing used bulk RNA from unsorted whole blood, so alpha and beta chains could not be paired.

Set within a cohort of healthcare workers in London, UK, this nested case-control study involved weekly PCR testing of nasopharyngeal swabs along with blood sampling. Healthcare workers were enrolled in the week of the UK lockdown, from 23 to 31 March 2020, and were followed every week for up to roughly 16 weeks. Libraries were built with 5' RACE. The sequencer was a NextSeq 500. Unique molecular identifiers were attached to individual cDNA molecules in the TCR library protocol so that sequencing error and PCR bias could be corrected. Sequencing covered both TCR alpha and beta chains, and within each sample the abundances of alpha and beta sequences were tightly co-correlated. In the original analysis: Decombinator V4 was used to perform V gene, J gene and CDR3 annotation of TCR sequences. Expanded TCRs were defined as changing significantly between any two time points under a Poisson model with p below 0.0001. Abundances of TCRs were expressed as counts per million after normalisation to the total number of TCRs sequenced in each sample. TRAV1-2 paired with TRAJ12, TRAJ20 or TRAJ33 defined MAIT TCRs, while TRAV10 paired with TRAJ18 defined iNKT TCRs. A search of VDJdb, accessed on 1 November 2021, was run for TCRs annotated to CMV, EBV and SARS-CoV-2, with TCRs annotated for multiple antigens excluded. TCRdb reprocessing: public reads trimmed at Q25 with fastp, clones called with MiXCR, in-frame beta chains kept. Each CDR3 protein gets just one entry, which takes the most common genes and DNA from the rows behind it. V and J calls and clone size were set by TCRdb, not the authors. The sample contains just over 80,000 distinct CDR3 sequences, about an eighth of them found a single time. The ten largest make up about 1.4% of the sample.

CDR1 and CDR2 are drawn from the germline V gene (reference sequence): LGHDT, YNNKEL. Trimming takes 1 base from V and 0 bases from J, and the germline ends sit 19 bases apart. The CDR3 runs 19 residues from the cysteine to the phenylalanine. Kept here is only the CDR3 DNA, which spans 57 bases and is read in frame from base 1. The table lists this clonotype with many counts. The antigen this receptor binds is unknown. One base away there is no much larger clone; base qualities are not given. What the research found in general, with its limitations: VDJdb matching was skewed toward anti-spike CD8 responses, so virus-specific expansions were likely underestimated and private and CD4 specificities were missed.

This chain joins TRBV3-1 to TRBJ2-1; the D gene could be TRBD1 or TRBD2, each one agreeing over 5 bases. The sample taken for sequencing was whole blood. This TCR derives from an adult who was a healthcare worker with PCR-confirmed SARS-CoV-2 infection or an uninfected control (not recorded which). CDR3 region: CASSQALRGDGSSYNEQFF. The DNA sequence is given as TGTGCCAGCAGCCAAGCTCTCCGAGGGGACGGAAGCTCCTACAATGAGCAGTTCTTC.